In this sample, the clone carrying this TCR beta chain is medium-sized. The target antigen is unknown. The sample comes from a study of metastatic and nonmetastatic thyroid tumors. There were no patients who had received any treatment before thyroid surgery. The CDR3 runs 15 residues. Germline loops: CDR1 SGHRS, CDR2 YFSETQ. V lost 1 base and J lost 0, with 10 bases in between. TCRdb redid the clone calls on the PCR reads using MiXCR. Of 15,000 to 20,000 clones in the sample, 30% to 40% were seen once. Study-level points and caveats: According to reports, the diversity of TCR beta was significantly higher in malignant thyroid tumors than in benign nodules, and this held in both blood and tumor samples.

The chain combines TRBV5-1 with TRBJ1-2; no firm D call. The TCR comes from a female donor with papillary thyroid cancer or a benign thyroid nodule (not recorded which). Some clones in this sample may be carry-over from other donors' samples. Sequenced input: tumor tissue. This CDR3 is CASSLMYGTNYGYTF. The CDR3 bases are TGCGCCAGCAGCTTGATGTACGGAACTAACTATGGCTACACCTTC. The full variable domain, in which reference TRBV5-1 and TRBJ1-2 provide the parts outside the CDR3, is KAGVTQTPRYLIKTRGQQVTLSCSPISGHRSVSWYQQTPGQGLQFLFEYFSETQRNKGNFPGRFSGRQFSNSRSEMNVSTLELGDSALYLCASSLMYGTNYGYTFGSGTRLTVV.